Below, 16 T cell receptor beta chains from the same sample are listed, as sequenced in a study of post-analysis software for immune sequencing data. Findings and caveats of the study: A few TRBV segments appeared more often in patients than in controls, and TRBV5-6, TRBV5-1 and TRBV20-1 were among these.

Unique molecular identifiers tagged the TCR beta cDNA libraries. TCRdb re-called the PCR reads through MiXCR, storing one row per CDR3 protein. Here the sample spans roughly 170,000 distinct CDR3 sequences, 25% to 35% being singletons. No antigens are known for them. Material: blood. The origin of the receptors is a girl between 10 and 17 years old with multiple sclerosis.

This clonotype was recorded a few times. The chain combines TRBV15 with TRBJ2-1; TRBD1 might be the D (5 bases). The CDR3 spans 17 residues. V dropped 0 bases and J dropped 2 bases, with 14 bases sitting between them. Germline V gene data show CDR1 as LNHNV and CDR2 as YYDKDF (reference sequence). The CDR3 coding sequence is TGTGCCACCAGCAGAGATAGGGGCCTAGTCCCCTACAATGAGCAGTTCTTC. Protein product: CATSRDRGLVPYNEQFF.

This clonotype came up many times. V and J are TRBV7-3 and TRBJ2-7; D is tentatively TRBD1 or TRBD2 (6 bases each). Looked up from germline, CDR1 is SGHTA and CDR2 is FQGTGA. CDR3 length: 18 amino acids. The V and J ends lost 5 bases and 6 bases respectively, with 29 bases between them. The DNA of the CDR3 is TGTGCCAGCAGCGTTGGGAAGGGGGGCGCCGGACCTGGTTCCGAGCAGTACTTC. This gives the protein CASSVGKGGAGPGSEQYF. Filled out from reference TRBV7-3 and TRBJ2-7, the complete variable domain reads GAGVSQTPSNKVTEKGKYVELRCDPISGHTALYWYRQSLGQGPEFLIYFQGTGAADDSGLPNDRFFAVRPEGSVSTLKIQRTERGDSAVYLCASSVGKGGAGPGSEQYFGPGTRLTVT.

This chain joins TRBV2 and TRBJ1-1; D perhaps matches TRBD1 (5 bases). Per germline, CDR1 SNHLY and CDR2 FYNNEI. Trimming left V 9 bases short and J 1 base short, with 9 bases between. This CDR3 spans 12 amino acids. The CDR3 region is CARGGANTEAFF. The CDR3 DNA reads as TGTGCCAGAGGCGGGGCGAACACTGAAGCTTTCTTT.

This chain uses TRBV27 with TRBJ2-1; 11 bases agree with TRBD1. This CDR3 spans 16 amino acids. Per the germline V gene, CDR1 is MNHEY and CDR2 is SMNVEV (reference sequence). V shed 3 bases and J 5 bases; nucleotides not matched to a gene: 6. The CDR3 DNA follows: TGTGCCAGCAGTTTCCACAAGGACAGGGGGCACAATGAGCAGTTCTTC. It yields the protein CASSFHKDRGHNEQFF.

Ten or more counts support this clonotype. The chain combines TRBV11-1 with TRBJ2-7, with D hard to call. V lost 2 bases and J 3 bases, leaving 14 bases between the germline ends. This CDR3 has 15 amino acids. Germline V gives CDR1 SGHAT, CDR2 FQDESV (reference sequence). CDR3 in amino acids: CASSLSYGNNYEQYF. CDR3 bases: TGTGCCAGCAGCTTATCCTACGGAAACAACTACGAGCAGTACTTC.

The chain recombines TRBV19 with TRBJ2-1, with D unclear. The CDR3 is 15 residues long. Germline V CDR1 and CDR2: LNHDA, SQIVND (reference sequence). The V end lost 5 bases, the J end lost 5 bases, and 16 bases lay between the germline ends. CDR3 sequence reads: CASSRDASPNNEQFF. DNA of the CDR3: TGTGCCAGTAGTCGCGACGCCAGCCCCAACAATGAGCAGTTCTTC.

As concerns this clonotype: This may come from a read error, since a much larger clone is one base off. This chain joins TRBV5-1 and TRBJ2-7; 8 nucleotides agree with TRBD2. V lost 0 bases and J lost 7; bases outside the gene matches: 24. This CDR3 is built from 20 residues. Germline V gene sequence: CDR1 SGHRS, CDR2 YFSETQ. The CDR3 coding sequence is TGCGCCAGCAGCTTGGCCGGAGGGGTAAAAGCGGGAGAGGGGAGCAATGAGCAGTACTTC. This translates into CASSLAGGVKAGEGSNEQYF.

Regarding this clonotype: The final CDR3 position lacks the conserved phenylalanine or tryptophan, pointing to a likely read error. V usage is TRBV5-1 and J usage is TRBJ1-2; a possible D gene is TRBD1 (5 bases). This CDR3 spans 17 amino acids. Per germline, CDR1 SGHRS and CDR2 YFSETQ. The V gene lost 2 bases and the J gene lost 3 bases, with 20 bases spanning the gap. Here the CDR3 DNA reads TGCGCCAGCAGCTTTGGGTTCTCCGGCAGGGTAGACTATGGCTACACCTGC. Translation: CASSFGFSGRVDYGYTC.

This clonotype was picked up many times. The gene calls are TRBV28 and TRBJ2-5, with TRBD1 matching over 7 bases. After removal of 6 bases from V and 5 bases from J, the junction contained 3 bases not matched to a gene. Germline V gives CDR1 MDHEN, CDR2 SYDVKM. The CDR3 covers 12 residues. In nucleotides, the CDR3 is TGTGCCAGCAGACAGGGGAGTGAGACCCAGTACTTC. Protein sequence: CASRQGSETQYF.

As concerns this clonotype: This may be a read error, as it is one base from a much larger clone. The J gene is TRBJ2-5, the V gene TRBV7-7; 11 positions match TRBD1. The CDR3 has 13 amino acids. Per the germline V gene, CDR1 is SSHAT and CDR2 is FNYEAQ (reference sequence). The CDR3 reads CASSLGQGEIQYF. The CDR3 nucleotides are TGTGCTAGCAGCTTGGGACAGGGGGAGATCCAGTACTTC.

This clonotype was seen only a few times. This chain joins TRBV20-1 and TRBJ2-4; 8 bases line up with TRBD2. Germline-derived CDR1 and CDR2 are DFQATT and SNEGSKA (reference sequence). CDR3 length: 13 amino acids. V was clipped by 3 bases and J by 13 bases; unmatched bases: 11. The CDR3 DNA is TGCAGTGCTAGCTCGGGAGGGGGACGGGAGCAGTACTTC. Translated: CSASSGGGREQYF.

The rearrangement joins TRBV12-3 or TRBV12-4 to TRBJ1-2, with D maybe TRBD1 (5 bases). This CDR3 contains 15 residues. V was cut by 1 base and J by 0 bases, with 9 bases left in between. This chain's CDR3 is CASSLVRQPNYGYTF. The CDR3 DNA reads TGTGCCAGCAGTTTAGTAAGACAGCCTAACTATGGCTACACCTTC.

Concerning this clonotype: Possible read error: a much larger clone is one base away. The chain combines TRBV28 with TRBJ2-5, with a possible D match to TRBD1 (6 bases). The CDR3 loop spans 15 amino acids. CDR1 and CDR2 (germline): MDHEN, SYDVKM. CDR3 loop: CTSSLRTDYQETQYF. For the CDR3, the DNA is TGTACCAGCAGTCTTCGGACAGACTACCAAGAGACCCAGTACTTC.

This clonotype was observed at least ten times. The CDR3 DNA is TGTGCCAGCAGTGTAGGGTCGGGCATTGAGCAGTTCTTC. It codes for CASSVGSGIEQFF. The chain combines TRBV2 with TRBJ2-1; D not resolved. The CDR3 totals 13 residues. CDR1 and CDR2 from the germline V gene are SNHLY and FYNNEI. V lost 4 bases, J lost 9 bases, and 13 bases lay in between.

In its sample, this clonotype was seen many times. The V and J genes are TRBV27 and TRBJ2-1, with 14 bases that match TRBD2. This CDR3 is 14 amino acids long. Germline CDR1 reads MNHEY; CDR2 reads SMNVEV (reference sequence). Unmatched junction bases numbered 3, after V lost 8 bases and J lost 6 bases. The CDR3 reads CASPTSGRANEQFF. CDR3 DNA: TGTGCCAGCCCGACTAGCGGGAGGGCCAATGAGCAGTTCTTC.

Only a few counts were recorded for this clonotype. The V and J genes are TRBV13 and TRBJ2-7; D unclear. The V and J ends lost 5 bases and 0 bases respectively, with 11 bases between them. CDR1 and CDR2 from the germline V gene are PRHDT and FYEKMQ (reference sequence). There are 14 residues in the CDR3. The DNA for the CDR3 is TGTGCCAGCAGCGATCCCTCCTCCTCCTACGAGCAGTACTTC. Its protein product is CASSDPSSSYEQYF.